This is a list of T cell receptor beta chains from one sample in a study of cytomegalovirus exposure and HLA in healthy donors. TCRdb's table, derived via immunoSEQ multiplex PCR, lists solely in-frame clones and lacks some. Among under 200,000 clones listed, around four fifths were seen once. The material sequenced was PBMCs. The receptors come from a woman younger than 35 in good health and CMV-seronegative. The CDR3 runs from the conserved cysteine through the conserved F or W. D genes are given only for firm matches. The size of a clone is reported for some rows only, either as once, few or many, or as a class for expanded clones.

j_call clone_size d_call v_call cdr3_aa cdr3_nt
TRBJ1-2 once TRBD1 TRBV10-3 CAITPGQVAQVYGYTF TGTGCCATCACCCCAGGACAGGTGGCGCAGGTATATGGCTACACCTTC
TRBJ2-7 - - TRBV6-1 CASSELLVQYF TGTGCCAGCAGTGAACTACTAGTCCAGTACTTC
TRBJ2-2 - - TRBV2 CASSDGQAGSGELFF TGTGCCAGCAGTGACGGACAGGCCGGGAGCGGGGAGCTGTTTTTT
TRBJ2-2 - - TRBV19 CASSIDRDANTGELFF TGTGCCAGTAGTATAGATCGGGATGCGAACACCGGGGAGCTGTTTTTT
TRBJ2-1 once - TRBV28 CASRTPGRAYNEQFF TGTGCCAGCAGAACACCGGGCAGGGCCTACAATGAGCAGTTCTTC
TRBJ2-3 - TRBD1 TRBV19 CASSIRDSRTDTQYF TGTGCCAGTAGTATTCGGGACAGCAGGACAGATACGCAGTATTTT
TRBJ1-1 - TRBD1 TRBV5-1 CASSWDSGGNTEAFF TGCGCCAGCAGCTGGGACTCAGGGGGTAACACTGAAGCTTTCTTT
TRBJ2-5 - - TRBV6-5 CASRSTRGQETQYF TGTGCCAGCAGGTCGACCCGGGGGCAAGAGACCCAGTACTTC
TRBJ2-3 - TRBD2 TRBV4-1 CASSQGSGRGGTDTQYF TGCGCCAGCAGCCAAGGGTCTGGGCGGGGGGGGACAGATACGCAGTATTTT
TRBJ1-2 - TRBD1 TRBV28 CASSLAGGSYGYTF TGTGCCAGCAGTTTAGCAGGGGGGAGCTATGGCTACACCTTC
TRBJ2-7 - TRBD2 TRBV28 CASSHILLSGGSYEQYF TGTGCCAGCAGCCACATTCTCCTAAGCGGGGGTTCCTACGAGCAGTACTTC
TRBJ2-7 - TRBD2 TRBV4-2 CASSQVIAGAASYEQYF TGTGCCAGCAGCCAAGTCATAGCGGGAGCTGCTAGCTACGAGCAGTACTTC
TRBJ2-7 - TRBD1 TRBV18 CASSPSQNRGVDEQYF TGTGCCAGCTCACCGTCCCAGAACAGGGGCGTCGACGAGCAGTACTTC
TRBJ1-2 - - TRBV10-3 CATRGEGNYGYTF TGTGCCACCAGGGGAGAAGGCAACTATGGCTACACCTTC
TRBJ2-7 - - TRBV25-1 CASSAGSYEQYF TGTGCCAGCAGTGCCGGGAGCTACGAGCAGTACTTC
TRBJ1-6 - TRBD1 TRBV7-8 CASSNTGVNSPLHF TGTGCCAGCAGCAATACAGGGGTCAATTCACCCCTCCACTTT
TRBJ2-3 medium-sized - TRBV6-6 CASSWTEADTQYF TGTGCCAGCAGTTGGACAGAAGCAGATACGCAGTATTTT
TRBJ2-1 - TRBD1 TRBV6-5 CASRHPGQAFNEQFF TGTGCCAGCAGGCACCCGGGACAGGCATTCAATGAGCAGTTCTTC
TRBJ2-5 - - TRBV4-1 CASSHLGGVRETQYF TGCGCCAGCAGCCACCTGGGGGGAGTAAGGGAGACCCAGTACTTC
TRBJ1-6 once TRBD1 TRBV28 CASSSTGVNSPLHF TGTGCCAGCAGTTCGACAGGGGTTAATTCACCCCTCCACTTT
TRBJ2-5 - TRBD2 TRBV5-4 CASSDGLAGAQETQYF TGTGCCAGCAGTGACGGACTAGCGGGCGCCCAAGAGACCCAGTACTTC
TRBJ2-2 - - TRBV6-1 CASSPPGPGTGELFF TGTGCCAGCAGCCCCCCGGGTCCGGGGACCGGGGAGCTGTTTTTT
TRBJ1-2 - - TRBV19 CASSAPANYGYTF TGTGCCAGTAGTGCGCCTGCGAACTATGGCTACACCTTC
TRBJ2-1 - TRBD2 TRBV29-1 CSVRPGTISGEGEQFF TGCAGCGTTCGTCCTGGGACGATAAGCGGGGAGGGTGAGCAGTTCTTC
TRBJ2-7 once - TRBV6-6 CASSFGLYEQYF TGTGCCAGCAGTTTCGGACTCTACGAGCAGTACTTC
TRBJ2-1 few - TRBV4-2 CASSQGQNREQFF TGTGCCAGCAGCCAAGGACAGAACCGGGAGCAGTTCTTC
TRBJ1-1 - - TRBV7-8 CASSFRTVANTEAFF TGTGCCAGCAGCTTCCGGACAGTGGCGAACACTGAAGCTTTCTTT
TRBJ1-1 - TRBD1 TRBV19 CASSHLGQGRNTEAFF TGTGCCAGTAGCCATTTGGGACAGGGACGGAACACTGAAGCTTTCTTT
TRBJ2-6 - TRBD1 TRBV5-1 CASSLTGGSGANVLTF TGCGCCAGCAGCTTGACAGGGGGCTCTGGGGCCAACGTCCTGACTTTC
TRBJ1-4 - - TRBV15 CATSRDNSGAEKLFF TGTGCCACCAGCAGAGATAACAGCGGCGCTGAAAAACTGTTTTTT
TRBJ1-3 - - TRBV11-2 CASSLGAAVARNTIYF TGTGCCAGCAGCTTAGGGGCTGCCGTTGCGCGAAACACCATATATTTT
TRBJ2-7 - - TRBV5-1 CASSLGAGTYEQYF TGCGCCAGCAGCTTGGGGGCAGGAACCTACGAGCAGTACTTC
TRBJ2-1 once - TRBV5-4 CASSRTGYEQFF TGTGCCAGCAGCCGTACGGGATATGAGCAGTTCTTC
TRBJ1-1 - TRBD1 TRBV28 CASSPGQGGPEAFF TGTGCCAGCAGTCCGGGACAGGGGGGCCCTGAAGCTTTCTTT
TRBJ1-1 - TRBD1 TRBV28 CASSAGQGTEAFF TGTGCCAGCAGCGCGGGACAGGGCACTGAAGCTTTCTTT
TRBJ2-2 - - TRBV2 CASDRGKDTGELFF TGTGCCAGCGATAGGGGGAAAGACACCGGGGAGCTGTTTTTT
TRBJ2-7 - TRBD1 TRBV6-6 CASSPGQGRQYF TGTGCCAGCAGTCCGGGACAGGGACGCCAGTACTTC
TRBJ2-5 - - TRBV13 CASSVLGSGETQYF TGTGCCAGCAGCGTCCTTGGGTCGGGGGAGACCCAGTACTTC
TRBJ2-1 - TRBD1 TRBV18 CASSPPGQGNEQFF TGTGCCAGCTCACCTCCCGGACAGGGGAATGAGCAGTTCTTC
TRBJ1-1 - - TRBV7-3 CASSLTAGSEAFF TGTGCCAGCAGCTTAACGGCAGGGTCCGAAGCTTTCTTT
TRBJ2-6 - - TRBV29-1 CSVEDLRESSGANVLTF TGCAGCGTTGAAGATCTGAGGGAGAGCTCTGGGGCCAACGTCCTGACTTTC
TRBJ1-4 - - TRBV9 CASSVAGDTNEKLFF TGTGCCAGCAGCGTTGCGGGGGACACGAATGAAAAACTGTTTTTT
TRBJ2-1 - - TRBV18 CASSPRSNNEQFF TGTGCCAGCTCACCCCGGTCAAACAATGAGCAGTTCTTC
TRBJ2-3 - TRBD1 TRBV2 CASTGQGLNTDTQYF TGTGCCAGCACCGGACAGGGCCTGAATACAGATACGCAGTATTTT
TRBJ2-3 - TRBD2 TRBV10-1 CASSDKDPSGGTDTQYF TGCGCCAGCAGTGACAAAGATCCGAGCGGGGGCACAGATACGCAGTATTTT
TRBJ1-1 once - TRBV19 CASNARGTFTNTEAFF TGTGCCAGTAATGCCCGGGGTACTTTTACGAACACTGAAGCTTTCTTT
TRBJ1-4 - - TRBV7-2 CASSPQVSSEKLFF TGTGCCAGCAGCCCACAGGTCTCCTCGGAAAAACTGTTTTTT
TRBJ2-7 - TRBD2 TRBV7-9 CASSPTRDYNYEQYF TGTGCCAGCAGCCCGACAAGGGACTACAACTACGAGCAGTACTTC
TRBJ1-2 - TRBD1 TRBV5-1 CASSPDRGSDYGYTF TGCGCCAGCAGCCCCGACAGGGGAAGTGACTATGGCTACACCTTC
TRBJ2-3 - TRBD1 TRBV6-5 CASGKLGQGSDTQYF TGTGCCAGCGGGAAACTGGGACAGGGGTCAGATACGCAGTATTTT
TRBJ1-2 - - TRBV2 CASSYVRTSNYGYTF TGTGCCAGCAGTTATGTCAGGACATCTAACTATGGCTACACCTTC
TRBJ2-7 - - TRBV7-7 CASSLSPLGEQYF TGTGCTAGCAGCTTATCTCCACTCGGGGAGCAGTACTTC
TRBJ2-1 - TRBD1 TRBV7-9 CASSYPRQGVSYNEQFF TGTGCCAGCAGCTACCCTCGACAGGGCGTCTCCTACAATGAGCAGTTCTTC
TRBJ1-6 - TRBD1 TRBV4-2 CASSQDGQGAQSYNSPLHF TGTGCCAGCAGCCAGGACGGACAGGGGGCGCAGTCCTATAATTCACCCCTCCACTTT